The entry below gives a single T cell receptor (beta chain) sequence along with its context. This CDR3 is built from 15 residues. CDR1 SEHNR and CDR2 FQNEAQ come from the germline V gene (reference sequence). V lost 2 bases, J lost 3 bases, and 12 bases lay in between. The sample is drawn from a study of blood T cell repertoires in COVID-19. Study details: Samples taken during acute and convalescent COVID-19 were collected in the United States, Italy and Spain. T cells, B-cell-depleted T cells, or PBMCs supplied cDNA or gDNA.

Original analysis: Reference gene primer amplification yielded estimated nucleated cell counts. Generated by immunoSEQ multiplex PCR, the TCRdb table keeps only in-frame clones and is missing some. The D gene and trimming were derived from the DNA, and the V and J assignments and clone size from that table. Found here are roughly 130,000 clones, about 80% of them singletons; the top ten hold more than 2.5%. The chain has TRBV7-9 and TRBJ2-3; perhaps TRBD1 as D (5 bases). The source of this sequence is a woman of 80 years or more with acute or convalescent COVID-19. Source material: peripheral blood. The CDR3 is CASSLFISGTDTQYF. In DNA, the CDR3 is TGTGCCAGCAGCTTATTTATTTCAGGGACAGATACGCAGTATTTT.